Each of the 17 T cell receptor beta chains below was sequenced from the same sample in a study of CD8 T cells in ankylosing spondylitis. In TCRdb, the 5' RACE reads were re-called with MiXCR into one record per CDR3 protein. This repertoire shows 350,000 or so distinct CDR3 sequences, approximately 15% found once; its top ten account for around 0.99%. The sequenced sample consisted of blood, either unsorted or a sorted T cell fraction (not recorded which). The receptors here all came from a male donor with ankylosing spondylitis or in good health (not recorded which).

J is TRBJ2-2 and V is TRBV24-1; D ambiguous. Germline values: CDR1 KGHDR, CDR2 SFDVKD. V was cut by 12 bases and J by 2 bases, with 15 bases left in between. The CDR3 spans 14 residues. DNA for the CDR3: TGTGCCTCAAAGGGTCCCACAAACACCGGGGAGCTGTTTTTT. This sequence encodes CASKGPTNTGELFF.

This clonotype was observed a handful of times. V and J are TRBV12-3 or TRBV12-4 and TRBJ2-1; the D gene is possibly TRBD1 (8 bases). The CDR3 is 13 residues long. V gave up 6 bases and J gave up 9 bases, with 15 bases separating them. The CDR3 region has the DNA TGTGCCAGCAGAGCGACAGGGGAGGGTGAGCAGTTCTTC. Protein sequence: CASRATGEGEQFF.

This clonotype was seen a handful of times. This rearrangement joins TRBV7-9 to TRBJ2-4; 8 bases fit TRBD2. The CDR3 extends over 15 amino acids. CDR1 is SEHNR and CDR2 is FQNEAQ in the germline V gene (reference sequence). Unmatched junction bases numbered 6, after V lost 0 bases and J lost 8 bases. The CDR3 nucleotides read TGTGCCAGCAGCTTAGCGAGCGGGGGCCGGGACATTCAGTACTTC. Translated: CASSLASGGRDIQYF.

This clonotype came up a few times. V usage is TRBV15 and J usage is TRBJ2-7; TRBD1 matches 10 bases. The CDR3 contains 12 residues. Germline assignment: CDR1 LNHNV and CDR2 YYDKDF (reference sequence). The trim removed 8 bases at V and 5 bases at J, leaving 3 bases unmatched. In nucleotides, the CDR3 is TGTGCCACCTCGGGACAGGGGAACGAGCAGTACTTC. Its protein product is CATSGQGNEQYF.

This clonotype was counted a few times. The rearrangement links TRBV20-1 to TRBJ1-1, with D perhaps TRBD1 (5 bases). CDR3 length equals 13 residues. The germline V and J ends were trimmed by 3 bases and 0 bases, with 8 bases remaining between them. CDR1 DFQATT and CDR2 SNEGSKA come from the germline V gene (reference sequence). The CDR3 DNA is TGCAGTGCTAGCGACAGTTTGAACACTGAAGCTTTCTTT. It translates to CSASDSLNTEAFF.

The genes are TRBV6-1 and TRBJ1-2, with D maybe TRBD1 (5 bases). This CDR3 is built from 15 residues. CDR1 MNHNS and CDR2 SASEGT come from the germline V gene. The ends were cut back, 7 bases at V and 2 bases at J, with 17 bases in the middle. CDR3 sequence reads: CASTRDRSLNYGYTF. The CDR3, as DNA: TGTGCCAGCACCCGAGACAGATCCCTCAACTATGGCTACACCTTC.

The genes are TRBV5-1 and TRBJ2-1; the D gene is possibly TRBD2 (6 bases). This CDR3 comprises 14 residues. Germline values: CDR1 SGHRS, CDR2 YFSETQ. V was cut by 4 bases and J by 8 bases, with 16 bases left in between. The CDR3 is CASSINGGRDEQFF. The CDR3 DNA follows: TGCGCCAGCAGCATCAACGGGGGACGGGATGAGCAGTTCTTC. Combining the CDR3 with reference TRBV5-1 and TRBJ2-1 gives the whole variable domain KAGVTQTPRYLIKTRGQQVTLSCSPISGHRSVSWYQQTPGQGLQFLFEYFSETQRNKGNFPGRFSGRQFSNSRSEMNVSTLELGDSALYLCASSINGGRDEQFFGPGTRLTVL.

This clonotype was counted many times. V and J are TRBV12-3 or TRBV12-4 and TRBJ1-1, with D maybe TRBD1 (6 bases). V lost 8 bases to trimming and J lost 4 bases, with 14 bases between them. This CDR3 region has 13 residues. This CDR3 reads CASQGPTLTEAFF. CDR3 nucleotides: TGTGCCAGCCAGGGGCCCACCCTCACTGAAGCTTTCTTT.

This clonotype occurred a few times. J is TRBJ1-1 and V is TRBV12-5; possibly TRBD1 for D (6 bases). Germline V CDR1 and CDR2: LGHNT, FRNRAP. This CDR3 has 19 amino acids. V lost 1 base and J 0 bases, leaving 21 bases between the germline ends. As DNA, the CDR3 is TGTGCTAGTGGTTTGGCCTCTTCAGGGGTGGGAGGTATGAACACTGAAGCTTTCTTT. Translated, it gives CASGLASSGVGGMNTEAFF. The whole variable domain, filled in from reference TRBV12-5 and TRBJ1-1, reads DARVTQTPRHKVTEMGQEVTMRCQPILGHNTVFWYRQTMMQGLELLAYFRNRAPLDDSGMPKDRFSAEMPDATLATLKIQPSEPRDSAVYFCASGLASSGVGGMNTEAFFGQGTRLTVV.

V gene TRBV11-2 combines with J gene TRBJ2-3, with 8 bases fitting TRBD1. V lost 3 bases to trimming and J lost 1 base; unmatched junction nucleotides: 3. The CDR3 length is 15 residues. Germline loops: CDR1 SGHAT, CDR2 FQNNGV. CDR3 DNA: TGTGCCAGCAGCTTGACAGGGGTCGGCACAGATACGCAGTATTTT. This codes for CASSLTGVGTDTQYF.

This clonotype was observed a few times. The chain recombines TRBV12-3 or TRBV12-4 with TRBJ1-2; D gene ambiguous. This CDR3 region has 10 residues. V shed 4 bases and J shed 8 bases, with 5 bases lying between them. In DNA form, the CDR3 reads TGTGCCAGCAGTTCTAGGGGCTACACCTTC. This codes for CASSSRGYTF.

This clonotype turned up a few times. This chain links TRBV5-1 with TRBJ2-1, with 10 bases lining up with TRBD2. From germline, CDR1 is SGHRS and CDR2 YFSETQ. The length of the CDR3 is 15 residues. The J segment lost 7 bases and the V segment lost 4 bases, leaving 8 bases of the junction unmatched. For the CDR3, the DNA is TGCGCCAGCAGCCCCTCGGGTAGCGGGAGGAATGAGCAGTTCTTC. The encoded protein is CASSPSGSGRNEQFF.

This clonotype was found a few times. The J gene is TRBJ1-4, the V gene TRBV18; D is undetermined. Germline CDR1 reads KGHSH; CDR2 reads LQKENI. V lost 3 bases and J lost 8, with 16 bases in between. The CDR3 has 15 residues. CDR3 coding DNA: TGTGCCAGCTCACCTAGGGAAGCGTCTGGGGAAAAACTGTTTTTT. Protein product: CASSPREASGEKLFF.

The rearrangement joins TRBV5-1 to TRBJ2-1; D call uncertain. The ends were cut back, 2 bases at V and 0 bases at J, with 9 bases in the middle. This CDR3 region has 15 residues. Germline V gives CDR1 SGHRS, CDR2 YFSETQ. The CDR3 region has the DNA TGCGCCAGCAGCTTTCGACCAAGCTCCTACAATGAGCAGTTCTTC. The encoded protein is CASSFRPSSYNEQFF.

This clonotype was recorded a few times. The rearrangement links TRBV5-1 to TRBJ2-5; perhaps TRBD1 as D (7 bases). The CDR3 consists of 14 residues. Germline-derived CDR1 and CDR2 are SGHRS and YFSETQ. Trimming pared 5 bases from V and 5 bases from J, leaving 16 bases between. The CDR3 protein is CASRRRGPEETQYF. The DNA of the CDR3 is TGCGCCAGCAGAAGGAGGGGGCCGGAGGAGACCCAGTACTTC.

In this sample, this clonotype turned up a few times. DNA of the CDR3: TGCGCCAGCAGCCAGTGGACTAGCTCCTACAATGAGCAGTTCTTC. Translation gives CASSQWTSSYNEQFF. The chain has TRBV4-1 and TRBJ2-1, with 7 bases that match TRBD2. The CDR3 loop spans 15 amino acids. Germline CDR1 and CDR2: MGHRA and YSYEKL. The ends lost 3 bases at V and 0 bases at J; junction bases unmatched: 2.

The genes are TRBV11-2 and TRBJ2-3; D uncertain. Germline CDR1 reads SGHAT; CDR2 reads FQNNGV. The CDR3 covers 15 residues. Trimming cost V 0 bases and J 4 bases, with 11 bases left between them. The CDR3 loop is CASSLDLEFADTQYF. For the CDR3, the DNA is TGTGCCAGCAGCTTAGATCTAGAGTTCGCAGATACGCAGTATTTT.